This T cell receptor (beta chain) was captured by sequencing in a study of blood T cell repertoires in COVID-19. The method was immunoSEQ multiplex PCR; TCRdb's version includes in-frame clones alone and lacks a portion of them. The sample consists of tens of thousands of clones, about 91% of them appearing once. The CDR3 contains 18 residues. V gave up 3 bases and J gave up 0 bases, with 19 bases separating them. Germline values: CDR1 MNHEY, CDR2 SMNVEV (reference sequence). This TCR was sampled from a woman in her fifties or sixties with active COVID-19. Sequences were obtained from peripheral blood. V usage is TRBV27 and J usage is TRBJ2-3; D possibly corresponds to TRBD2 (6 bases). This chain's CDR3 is CASSFRDLTLFSTDTQYF. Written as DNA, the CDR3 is TGTGCCAGCAGTTTCCGGGACTTGACTCTTTTCAGCACAGATACGCAGTATTTT.